Reported below is one T cell receptor beta chain. The data were produced by immunoSEQ multiplex PCR, yet TCRdb's version contains in-frame clones alone and is incomplete. The table lists about 250,000 clones, about 85% of them singletons, with 3% in the top ten. The data derive from a study of blood T cell repertoires in COVID-19. The germline V gene has CDR1 LGHNA and CDR2 YSLEER. V gave up 3 bases and J gave up 2 bases, with 14 bases separating them. The CDR3 extends over 15 amino acids. The chain carries TRBV4-3 and TRBJ2-7; maybe TRBD2 (6 bases). This TCR came from a man aged 18 to 35 with active or convalescent COVID-19. Sequenced input: peripheral blood. For the CDR3, the DNA is TGCGCCAGCAGCCAGTACGGCGGGGCGGCCTACGAGCAGTACTTC. Its protein product is CASSQYGGAAYEQYF.